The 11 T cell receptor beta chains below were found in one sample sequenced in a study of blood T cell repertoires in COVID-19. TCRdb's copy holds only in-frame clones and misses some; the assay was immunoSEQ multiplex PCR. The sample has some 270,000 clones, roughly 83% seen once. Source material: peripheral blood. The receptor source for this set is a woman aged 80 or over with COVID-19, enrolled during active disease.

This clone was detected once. CDR3 nucleotide sequence: TGTGCCAGCTCACCTGGCGGGGCTCCTGGAAACACCATATATTTT. Its protein product is CASSPGGAPGNTIYF. V is TRBV18 and J is TRBJ1-3, with D possibly being TRBD1 (5 bases). The CDR3 is made up of 15 amino acids. Trimming shortened V by 3 bases and J by 2 bases, and 11 bases separated the two germline ends. Germline V CDR1 and CDR2: KGHSH, LQKENI.

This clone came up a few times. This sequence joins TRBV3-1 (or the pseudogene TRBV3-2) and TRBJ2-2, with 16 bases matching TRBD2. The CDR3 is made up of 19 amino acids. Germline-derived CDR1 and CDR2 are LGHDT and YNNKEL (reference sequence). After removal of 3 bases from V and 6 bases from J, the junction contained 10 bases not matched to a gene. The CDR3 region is CASSHPGLAGGHVAGELFF. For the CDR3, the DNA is TGTGCCAGCAGCCACCCGGGACTAGCGGGGGGGCATGTGGCCGGGGAGCTGTTTTTT.

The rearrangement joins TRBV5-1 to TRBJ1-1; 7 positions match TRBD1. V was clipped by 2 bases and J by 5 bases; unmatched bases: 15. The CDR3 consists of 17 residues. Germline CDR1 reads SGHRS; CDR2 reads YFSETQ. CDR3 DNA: TGCGCCAGCAGCTTAGGTACAGGGGAGACCCGGAGGACTGAAGCTTTCTTT. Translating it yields CASSLGTGETRRTEAFF.

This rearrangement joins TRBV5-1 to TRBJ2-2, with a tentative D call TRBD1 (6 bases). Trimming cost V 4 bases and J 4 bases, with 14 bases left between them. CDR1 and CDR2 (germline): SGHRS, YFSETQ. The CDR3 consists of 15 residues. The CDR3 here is CASSLLGTFTGELFF. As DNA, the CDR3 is TGCGCCAGCAGCCTTCTCGGGACATTCACCGGGGAGCTGTTTTTT.

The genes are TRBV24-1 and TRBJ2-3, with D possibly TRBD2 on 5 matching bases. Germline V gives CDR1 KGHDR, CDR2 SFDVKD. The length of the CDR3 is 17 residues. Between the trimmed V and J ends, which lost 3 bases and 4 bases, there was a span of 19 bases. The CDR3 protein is CATSDEGSRELSDTQYF. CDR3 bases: TGTGCCACCAGTGATGAGGGATCACGGGAATTGTCAGATACGCAGTATTTT.

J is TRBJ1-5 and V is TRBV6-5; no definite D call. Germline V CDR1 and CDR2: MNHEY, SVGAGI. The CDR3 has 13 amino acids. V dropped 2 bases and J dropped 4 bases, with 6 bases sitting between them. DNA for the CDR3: TGTGCCAGCAGTTACGAGGAAAATCAGCCCCAGCATTTT. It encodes CASSYEENQPQHF.

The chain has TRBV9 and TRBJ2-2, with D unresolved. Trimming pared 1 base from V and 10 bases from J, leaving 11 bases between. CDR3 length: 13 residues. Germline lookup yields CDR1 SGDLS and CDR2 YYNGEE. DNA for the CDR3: TGTGCCAGCAGCGTATTCGGCGGTGCGGAGCTGTTTTTT. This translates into CASSVFGGAELFF.

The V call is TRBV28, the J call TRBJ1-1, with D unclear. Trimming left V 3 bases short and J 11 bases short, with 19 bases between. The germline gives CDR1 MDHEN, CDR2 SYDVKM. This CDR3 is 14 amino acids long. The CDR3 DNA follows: TGTGCCAGCAGTTTGCGGGCGCTACCCCAGAAGGCTTTCTTT. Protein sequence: CASSLRALPQKAFF.

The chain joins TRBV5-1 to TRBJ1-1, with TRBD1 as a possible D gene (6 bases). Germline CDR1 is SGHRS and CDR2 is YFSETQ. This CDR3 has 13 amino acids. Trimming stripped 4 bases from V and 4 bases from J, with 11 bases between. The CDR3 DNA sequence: TGCGCCAGCAGCCTAACAGGGAGCACTGAAGCTTTCTTT. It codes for CASSLTGSTEAFF.

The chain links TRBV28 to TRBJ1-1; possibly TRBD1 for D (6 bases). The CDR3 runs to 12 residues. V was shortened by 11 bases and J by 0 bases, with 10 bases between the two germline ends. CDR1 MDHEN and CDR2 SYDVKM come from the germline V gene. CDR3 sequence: CAARGMNTEAFF. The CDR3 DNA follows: TGTGCCGCCAGGGGCATGAACACTGAAGCTTTCTTT.

The CDR3 bases are TGTGCCAGCAGCGTACGGACAGGGTACAATGAGCAGTTCTTC. Amino acid sequence: CASSVRTGYNEQFF. This chain joins TRBV9 and TRBJ2-1; 8 bases are a match to TRBD1. Germline CDR1 SGDLS, CDR2 YYNGEE. The junction had 1 base not matched to a gene; V was cut back by 1 base and J by 4 bases. CDR3 length: 14 residues.